This TCR beta chain was recorded in a study of control samples from healthy donors and cancer patients. TCRdb keeps only in-frame clones here, not all; method: immunoSEQ multiplex PCR. The sample lists around 75,000 clones, approximately 92% occurring once. Sequencing was performed on blood. The clonotype was recovered from a woman in her sixties in good health.

CDR3 DNA sequence: TGTGCCAGCAGCGAACCTAGCGGGAGGGCCAGCGGAGATACGCAGTATTTT. Encoded protein: CASSEPSGRASGDTQYF. The chain recombines TRBV9 with TRBJ2-3; 12 bases are shared with TRBD2. Germline CDR1 SGDLS, CDR2 YYNGEE. This CDR3 comprises 17 residues. With V trimmed by 3 bases and J by 5 bases, 10 bases remained unmatched.